The 27 T cell receptor beta chains given below trace back to one sample, sequenced in a study of blood T cells in healthy people across ages. For the second PCR, which ran for roughly 6 to 11 cycles, a sample-barcoded 5' primer and a J-beta primer mix were used. TCRdb redid the calling of the 5' RACE reads with MiXCR, one entry per CDR3 protein. Of about 1 million distinct CDR3 sequences in the sample, 40% to 50% are singletons; the top ten hold approximately 20%. The specimen was blood. These receptors were obtained from a woman aged 55 to 70 in good health.

The rearrangement uses TRBV7-2 and TRBJ1-1; D is ambiguous. The CDR3 is made up of 13 amino acids. Germline assignment: CDR1 SGHTA and CDR2 FQGNSA. Trimming stripped 2 bases from V and 4 bases from J, with 8 bases between. The CDR3 reads CASSLSSGTEAFF. CDR3 DNA: TGTGCCAGCAGCTTAAGCAGTGGCACTGAAGCTTTCTTT.

The genes are TRBV20-1 and TRBJ2-7; 14 bases agree with TRBD2. The J call is doubtful: the DNA matches TRBJ2-1 better. This CDR3 has 17 amino acids. Germline-derived CDR1 and CDR2 are DFQATT and SNEGSKA (reference sequence). The CDR3 loop reads CSARDLPGTSGSNEQFF. CDR3 sequence (DNA): TGCAGTGCTAGAGACCTCCCCGGGACTAGCGGGAGTAATGAGCAGTTCTTC.

The CDR3 DNA reads as TGTGCCAGCAGTTTAAATTACAGGGCATCCGATGAGCAGTTCTTC. Protein product: CASSLNYRASDEQFF. The chain recombines TRBV11-2 with TRBJ2-1; D perhaps matches TRBD1 (6 bases). Germline CDR1 is SGHAT and CDR2 is FQNNGV. This CDR3 is 15 amino acids long. The V gene lost 6 bases and the J gene lost 8 bases, with 20 bases spanning the gap.

The chain is built from TRBV18 and TRBJ2-7; TRBD1 aligns across 10 bases. The ends lost 5 bases at V and 0 bases at J; junction bases unmatched: 10. The CDR3 sequence is 17 residues long. Germline-derived CDR1 and CDR2 are KGHSH and LQKENI. CDR3 sequence reads: CASSGTGVPEHSYEQYF. CDR3 nucleotide sequence: TGTGCCAGCTCAGGGACAGGGGTCCCCGAACACTCCTACGAGCAGTACTTC.

This sequence joins TRBV10-3 and TRBJ2-1; TRBD2 matches 7 bases. V trimming: 10 bases; J trimming: 7 bases; junction bases outside the gene matches: 16. Germline V lookup: CDR1 ENHRY, CDR2 SYGVKD. CDR3 size: 15 residues. CDR3 DNA: TGTGCCACTCGAACCTGGGCGGGAGAGGGGAATGAGCAGTTCTTC. It translates to CATRTWAGEGNEQFF.

In DNA, the CDR3 is TGCAGCGTTGGAGGGGGACTAGCGTCCTACAATGAGCAGTTCTTC. Its translation: CSVGGGLASYNEQFF. The chain is built from TRBV29-1 and TRBJ2-1; 10 nucleotides match TRBD2. With 4 bases clipped from V and 1 base from J, the junction kept 4 bases outside the gene matches. In germline, CDR1 is SQVTM, CDR2 ANQGSEA. The CDR3 extends over 15 amino acids.

This clonotype was seen a few times. The chain carries TRBV11-2 and TRBJ2-3; no clear D. The CDR3 is made up of 13 amino acids. Germline CDR1 reads SGHAT; CDR2 reads FQNNGV. The V gene lost 2 bases and the J gene lost 2 bases, with 5 bases spanning the gap. The CDR3 DNA is TGTGCCAGCAGCTTACAGTACACAGATACGCAGTATTTT. Residues: CASSLQYTDTQYF.

This clonotype was recorded at least ten times. V usage is TRBV27 and J usage is TRBJ2-7, with D tentatively TRBD1 (6 bases). V lost 6 bases and J lost 4, with 16 bases in between. Germline V lookup: CDR1 MNHEY, CDR2 SMNVEV (reference sequence). CDR3 length: 14 residues. CDR3 amino acids: CASRRGTVGYEQYF. CDR3 nucleotides: TGTGCCAGCAGGAGGGGGACCGTCGGGTACGAGCAGTACTTC.

The rearrangement joins TRBV5-6 to TRBJ2-7, with 10 bases fitting TRBD2. There are 14 residues in the CDR3. Germline-derived CDR1 and CDR2 are SGHDT and YYEEEE. V was pared by 4 bases and J by 6 bases, with 7 bases of the junction left unmatched. As DNA, the CDR3 is TGTGCCAGCAGCGGGAGCGGGAGGGCCCCCGAGCAGTACTTC. Its translation: CASSGSGRAPEQYF. Supplemented by reference TRBV5-6 and TRBJ2-7, the full variable domain reads DAGVTQSPTHLIKTRGQQVTLRCSPKSGHDTVSWYQQALGQGPQFIFQYYEEEERQRGNFPDRFSGHQFPNYSSELNVNALLLGDSALYLCASSGSGRAPEQYFGPGTRLTVT.

Only a few counts were recorded for this clonotype. The genes are TRBV12-3 or TRBV12-4 and TRBJ1-2; D is uncertain. This CDR3 has 13 amino acids. Trimming removed 3 bases at V and 2 bases at J, with 7 bases between. CDR3 nucleotide sequence: TGTGCCAGCAGTTTTCCGGAAAACTATGGCTACACCTTC. Protein: CASSFPENYGYTF.

The gene calls are TRBV27 and TRBJ1-2; TRBD1 aligns across 7 bases. CDR3 length: 15 residues. V was clipped by 0 bases and J by 8 bases; unmatched bases: 9. From germline, CDR1 is MNHEY and CDR2 SMNVEV (reference sequence). The CDR3 protein is CASSLSSQGRGGYTF. CDR3 coding DNA: TGTGCCAGCAGTTTATCCTCACAGGGGCGAGGCGGCTACACCTTC.

The chain combines TRBV6-2 or TRBV6-3 with TRBJ1-2, with a possible D match to TRBD1 (6 bases). V lost 2 bases, J lost 5 bases, and 9 bases lay in between. This CDR3 spans 13 amino acids. Germline V lookup: CDR1 MNHEY, CDR2 SVGEGT. DNA for the CDR3: TGTGCCAGCAGTTACCCACAGGGTTATGGCTACACCTTC. It codes for CASSYPQGYGYTF.

The chain joins TRBV7-3 to TRBJ2-5, with unresolved D. The end of the DNA aligns better with TRBJ2-7, so the J call may be wrong. From germline, CDR1 is SGHTA and CDR2 FQGTGA. The CDR3 runs to 13 residues. The DNA for the CDR3 is TGTGCCAGCAGCGAAACGGACGGCTACGAGCAGTACTTC. It encodes CASSETDGYEQYF.

This chain uses TRBV2 with TRBJ2-7, with 9 bases lining up with TRBD1. The V segment lost 5 bases and the J segment 3 bases; nucleotides outside the gene matches: 5. The germline CDR1 and CDR2 sequences are SNHLY and FYNNEI. The CDR3 runs 14 residues. CDR3 DNA sequence: TGTGCCAGCAGTACCGAGGGACAGGGCTACGAGCAGTACTTC. Translation gives CASSTEGQGYEQYF. The complete variable domain, with remaining parts taken from reference TRBV2 and TRBJ2-7, reads EPEVTQTPSHQVTQMGQEVILRCVPISNHLYFYWYRQILGQKVEFLVSFYNNEISEKSEIFDDQFSVERPDGSNFTLKIRSTKLEDSAMYFCASSTEGQGYEQYFGPGTRLTVT.

The chain links TRBV2 to TRBJ2-1; D is undetermined. Trimming removed 2 bases from V and 7 bases from J, with 9 bases in between. The CDR3 has 13 amino acids. Germline V gene lookup returns CDR1 SNHLY and CDR2 FYNNEI. The CDR3 is CASSELVENEQFF. The DNA of the CDR3 is TGTGCCAGCAGTGAACTGGTCGAGAATGAGCAGTTCTTC.

The chain employs TRBV5-1 and TRBJ2-3, with 7 bases identical to TRBD1. In germline, CDR1 is SGHRS, CDR2 YFSETQ. This CDR3 is 15 amino acids long. The V gene end was trimmed by 4 bases and the J gene end by 2 bases; junction bases not matched to a gene: 7. CDR3 region: CASSVGTVLTDTQYF. The CDR3 coding sequence is TGCGCCAGCAGCGTCGGGACAGTCCTCACAGATACGCAGTATTTT.

This rearrangement joins TRBV6-6 to TRBJ2-3; D ambiguous. The CDR3 is made up of 13 amino acids. Germline-derived CDR1 and CDR2 are MNHNY and SVGAGI (reference sequence). V lost 6 bases, J lost 3 bases, and 10 bases lay in between. DNA for the CDR3: TGTGCCAGCAGGAGACTGGGTACAGATACGCAGTATTTT. Its protein is CASRRLGTDTQYF.

The genes are TRBV5-6 and TRBJ2-4; D gene ambiguous. Trimming took 0 bases from V and 2 from J, leaving 12 bases between them. Germline CDR1 SGHDT, CDR2 YYEEEE. CDR3 length: 16 amino acids. CDR3 sequence: CASSLGSRRPKNIQYF. DNA for the CDR3: TGTGCCAGCAGCTTGGGATCGCGACGGCCCAAAAACATTCAGTACTTC.

V gene TRBV7-2 combines with J gene TRBJ2-1, with D maybe TRBD2 (7 bases). V was clipped by 6 bases and J by 15 bases, with 18 bases between them. Germline-derived CDR1 and CDR2 are SGHTA and FQGNSA. The CDR3 is 12 amino acids. The CDR3 region has the DNA TGTGCCAGCAGAATGGGGGGGCGGGGAATGTTCTTC. Amino acid sequence: CASRMGGRGMFF.

The chain joins TRBV5-1 to TRBJ1-2; TRBD1 agrees at 8 bases. V was clipped by 6 bases and J by 4 bases; unmatched bases: 11. CDR3 length: 15 residues. From germline, CDR1 is SGHRS and CDR2 YFSETQ. CDR3 amino acids: CASNRGAGALYGYTF. The CDR3 DNA is TGCGCCAGCAACAGGGGGGCGGGAGCCCTCTATGGCTACACCTTC.

This clonotype was seen more than once but under ten times. The V gene is TRBV20-1, the J gene TRBJ2-5; D is perhaps TRBD2 (6 bases). TRBJ2-7 matches the DNA end more closely, so the J call is doubtful. Germline values: CDR1 DFQATT, CDR2 SNEGSKA (reference sequence). The CDR3 is 14 residues long. CDR3 sequence reads: CSASPPRESHEQYF. The CDR3 nucleotides read TGCAGTGCTAGCCCTCCCCGGGAGTCCCACGAGCAGTACTTC.

The chain couples TRBV29-1 to TRBJ2-7; 8 bases line up with TRBD1. The CDR3 length is 17 residues. The germline CDR1 and CDR2 sequences are SQVTM and ANQGSEA. Trimming at V came to 1 base and at J to 1 base, leaving 12 bases not matched to a gene. The CDR3 DNA reads TGCAGCGTTGAAGCCAGGGGGCAAGGAGGGGGGTCCTACGAGCAGTACTTC. Residues: CSVEARGQGGGSYEQYF.

This clonotype was observed a handful of times. The rearrangement uses TRBV30 and TRBJ2-5, with 9 bases lining up with TRBD1. The DNA matches TRBJ2-7 better at its end, which makes the J call doubtful. CDR1 and CDR2 from the germline V gene are GTSNPN and SVGIG (reference sequence). The CDR3 has 12 amino acids. CDR3 bases: TGTGCCCGCGGGACAGGGTTTGGCGAGCAGTACTTC. It is translated as CARGTGFGEQYF.

This clonotype was observed at least ten times. A much larger clone is a single base away; this may be a read error. In DNA form, the CDR3 reads TGCGCCAGCAGCCAAGAGGGCCTGGGGGGAGAGACCCAGTACTTC. Translating gives CASSQEGLGGETQYF. This chain uses TRBV4-1 with TRBJ2-5, with D possibly being TRBD2 (6 bases). The CDR3 runs 15 residues. The germline CDR1 and CDR2 sequences are MGHRA and YSYEKL. Trimming removed 0 bases from V and 4 bases from J, with 12 bases in between.

CDR3 sequence: CAISGDRGNTEAFF. The CDR3 region has the DNA TGTGCCATCAGTGGGGACAGGGGGAACACTGAAGCTTTCTTT. V gene TRBV10-3 combines with J gene TRBJ1-1, with 10 nucleotides matching TRBD1. Trimming removed 4 bases from V and 1 base from J; junction bases left unmatched: 0. Germline V gene data show CDR1 as ENHRY and CDR2 as SYGVKD. The CDR3 length is 14 residues.

This chain connects TRBV7-2 to TRBJ2-7; a weak D match, TRBD1 (6 bases). Germline assignment: CDR1 SGHTA and CDR2 FQGNSA. V lost 5 bases, J lost 6 bases, and 17 bases lay in between. The CDR3 contains 14 residues. The CDR3 bases are TGTGCCAGCAGCCCGAGGACAGTCCCAGTCGAGCAGTACTTC. It codes for CASSPRTVPVEQYF.

The chain uses TRBV28 and TRBJ1-5; the match to TRBD1 covers 7 bases. The CDR3 spans 15 residues. CDR1 is MDHEN and CDR2 is SYDVKM in the germline V gene. The ends lost 6 bases at V and 5 bases at J; junction bases unmatched: 10. CDR3 in DNA: TGTGCCAGCAGCCAGACAGGGACTCAGGATCAGCCCCAGCATTTT. Translating it yields CASSQTGTQDQPQHF.